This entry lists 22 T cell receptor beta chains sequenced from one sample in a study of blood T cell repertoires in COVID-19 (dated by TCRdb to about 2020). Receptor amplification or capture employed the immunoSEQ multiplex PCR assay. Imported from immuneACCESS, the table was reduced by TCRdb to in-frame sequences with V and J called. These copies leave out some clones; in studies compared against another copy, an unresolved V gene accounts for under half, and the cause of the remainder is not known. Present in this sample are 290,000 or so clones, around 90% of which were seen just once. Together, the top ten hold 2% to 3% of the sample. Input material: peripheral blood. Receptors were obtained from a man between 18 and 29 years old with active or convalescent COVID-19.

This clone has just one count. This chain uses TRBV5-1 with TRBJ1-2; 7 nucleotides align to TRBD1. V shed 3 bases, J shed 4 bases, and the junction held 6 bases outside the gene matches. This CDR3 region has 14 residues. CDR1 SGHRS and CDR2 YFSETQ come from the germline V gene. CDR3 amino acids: CASSSGTARYGYTF. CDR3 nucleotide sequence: TGCGCCAGCAGCTCCGGGACAGCGCGCTATGGCTACACCTTC. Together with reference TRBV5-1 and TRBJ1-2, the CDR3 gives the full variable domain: KAGVTQTPRYLIKTRGQQVTLSCSPISGHRSVSWYQQTPGQGLQFLFEYFSETQRNKGNFPGRFSGRQFSNSRSEMNVSTLELGDSALYLCASSSGTARYGYTFGSGTRLTVV.

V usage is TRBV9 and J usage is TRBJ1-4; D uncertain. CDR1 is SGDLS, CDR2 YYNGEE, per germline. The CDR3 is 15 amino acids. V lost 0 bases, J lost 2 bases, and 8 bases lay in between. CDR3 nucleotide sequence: TGTGCCAGCAGCGTAGATGTTCGGACTAATGAAAAACTGTTTTTT. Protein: CASSVDVRTNEKLFF.

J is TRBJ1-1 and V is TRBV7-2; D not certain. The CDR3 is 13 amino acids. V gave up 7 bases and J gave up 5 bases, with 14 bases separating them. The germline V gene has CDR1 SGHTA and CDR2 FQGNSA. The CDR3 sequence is CASTLRRGTEAFF. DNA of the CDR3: TGTGCCAGCACCCTAAGACGGGGTACTGAAGCTTTCTTT.

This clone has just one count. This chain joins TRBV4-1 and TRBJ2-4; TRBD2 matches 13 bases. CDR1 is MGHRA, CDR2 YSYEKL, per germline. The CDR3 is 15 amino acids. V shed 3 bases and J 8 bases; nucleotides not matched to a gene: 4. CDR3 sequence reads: CASSQGLAGRDIQYF. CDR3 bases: TGCGCCAGCAGCCAGGGACTAGCGGGAAGGGACATTCAGTACTTC.

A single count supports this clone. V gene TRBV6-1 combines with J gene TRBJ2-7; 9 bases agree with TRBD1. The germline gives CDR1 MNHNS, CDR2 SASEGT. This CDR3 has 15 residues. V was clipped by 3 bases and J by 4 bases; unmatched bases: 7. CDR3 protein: CASSEPGQGKYEQYF. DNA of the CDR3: TGTGCCAGCAGTGAGCCGGGACAGGGAAAGTACGAGCAGTACTTC.

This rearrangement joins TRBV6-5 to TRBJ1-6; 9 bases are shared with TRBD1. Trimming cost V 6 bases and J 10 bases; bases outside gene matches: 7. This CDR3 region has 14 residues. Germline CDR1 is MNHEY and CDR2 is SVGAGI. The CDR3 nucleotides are TGTGCCAGCAGGAGGGACAGGGAGAAATCACCCCTCCACTTT. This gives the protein CASRRDREKSPLHF.

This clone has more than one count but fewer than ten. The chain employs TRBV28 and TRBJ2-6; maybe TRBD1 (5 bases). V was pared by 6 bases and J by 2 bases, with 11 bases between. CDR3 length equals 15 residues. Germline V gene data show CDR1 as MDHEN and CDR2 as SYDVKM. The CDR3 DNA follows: TGTGCCAGCAGCTCGCCAGGGCCTGGGGCCAACGTCCTGACTTTC. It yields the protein CASSSPGPGANVLTF.

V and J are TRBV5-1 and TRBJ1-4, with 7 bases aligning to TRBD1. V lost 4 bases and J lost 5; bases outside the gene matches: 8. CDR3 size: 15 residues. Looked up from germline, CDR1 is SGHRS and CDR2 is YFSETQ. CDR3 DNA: TGCGCCAGCAGCCGATGGGACAGTGGAAATGAAAAACTGTTTTTT. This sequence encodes CASSRWDSGNEKLFF.

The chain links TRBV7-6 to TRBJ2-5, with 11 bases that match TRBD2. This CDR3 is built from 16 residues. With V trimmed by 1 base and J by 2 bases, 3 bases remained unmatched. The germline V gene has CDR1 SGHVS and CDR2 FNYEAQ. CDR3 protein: CASSLGLAGLQETQYF. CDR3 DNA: TGTGCCAGCAGCTTAGGACTAGCGGGGCTTCAAGAGACCCAGTACTTC.

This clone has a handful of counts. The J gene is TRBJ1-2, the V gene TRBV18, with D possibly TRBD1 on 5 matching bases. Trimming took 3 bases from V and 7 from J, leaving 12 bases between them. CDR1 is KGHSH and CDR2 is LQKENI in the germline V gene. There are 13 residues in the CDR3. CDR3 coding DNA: TGTGCCAGCTCACCTGGAGACAGTCCTGGCTACACCTTC. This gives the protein CASSPGDSPGYTF.

This CDR3 is CASSWRTSGRRGYEQYF. DNA of the CDR3: TGTGCCAGCAGCTGGAGGACTAGCGGGAGGAGAGGGTACGAGCAGTACTTC. This chain connects TRBV5-6 to TRBJ2-7; TRBD2 matches 14 bases. The CDR3 loop spans 17 amino acids. V was pared by 3 bases and J by 4 bases, with 9 bases of the junction left unmatched. Germline V gene data show CDR1 as SGHDT and CDR2 as YYEEEE.

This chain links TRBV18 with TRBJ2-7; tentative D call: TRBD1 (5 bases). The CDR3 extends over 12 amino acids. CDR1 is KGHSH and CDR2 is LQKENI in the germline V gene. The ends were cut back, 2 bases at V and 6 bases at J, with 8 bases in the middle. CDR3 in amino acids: CASSPGALEQYF. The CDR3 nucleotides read TGTGCCAGCTCACCAGGGGCTCTCGAGCAGTACTTC.

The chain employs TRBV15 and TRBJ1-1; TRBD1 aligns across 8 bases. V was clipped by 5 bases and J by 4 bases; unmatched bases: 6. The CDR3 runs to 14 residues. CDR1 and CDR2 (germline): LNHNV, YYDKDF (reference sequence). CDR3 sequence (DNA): TGTGCCACCAGCCTAAATACAGGGGGCACTGAAGCTTTCTTT. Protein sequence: CATSLNTGGTEAFF.

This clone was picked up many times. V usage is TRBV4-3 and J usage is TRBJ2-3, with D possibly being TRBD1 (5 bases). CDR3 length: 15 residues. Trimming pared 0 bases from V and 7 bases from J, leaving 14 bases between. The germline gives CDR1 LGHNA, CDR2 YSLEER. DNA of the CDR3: TGCGCCAGCAGCCAAGAATGGGGCCGGGCAAATACGCAGTATTTT. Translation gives CASSQEWGRANTQYF.

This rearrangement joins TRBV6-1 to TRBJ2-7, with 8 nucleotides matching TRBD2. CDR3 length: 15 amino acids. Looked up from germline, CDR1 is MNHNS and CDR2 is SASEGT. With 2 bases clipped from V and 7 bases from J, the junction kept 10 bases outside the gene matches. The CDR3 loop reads CASSEPGLVADEQYF. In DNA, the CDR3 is TGTGCCAGCAGTGAACCGGGACTAGTTGCTGATGAGCAGTACTTC.

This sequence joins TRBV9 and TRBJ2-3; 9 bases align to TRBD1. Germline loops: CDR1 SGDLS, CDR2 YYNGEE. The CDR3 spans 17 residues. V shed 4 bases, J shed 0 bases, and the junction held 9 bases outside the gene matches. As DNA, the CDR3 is TGTGCCAGCAGCCCACGGGACAGGGCTCCGAGCACAGATACGCAGTATTTT. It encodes CASSPRDRAPSTDTQYF.

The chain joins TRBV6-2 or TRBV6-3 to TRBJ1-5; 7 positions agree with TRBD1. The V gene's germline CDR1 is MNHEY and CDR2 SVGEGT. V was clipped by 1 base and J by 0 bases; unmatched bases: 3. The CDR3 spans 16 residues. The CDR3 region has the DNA TGTGCCAGCAGTTACTGGCAGGGGGATAGCAATCAGCCCCAGCATTTT. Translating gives CASSYWQGDSNQPQHF.

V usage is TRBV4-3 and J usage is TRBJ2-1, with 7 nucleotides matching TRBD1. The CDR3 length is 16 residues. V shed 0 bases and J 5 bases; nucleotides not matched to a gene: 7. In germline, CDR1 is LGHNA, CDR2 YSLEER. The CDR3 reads CASSQDVRQGNNEQFF. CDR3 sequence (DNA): TGCGCCAGCAGCCAAGATGTGAGACAGGGAAACAATGAGCAGTTCTTC.

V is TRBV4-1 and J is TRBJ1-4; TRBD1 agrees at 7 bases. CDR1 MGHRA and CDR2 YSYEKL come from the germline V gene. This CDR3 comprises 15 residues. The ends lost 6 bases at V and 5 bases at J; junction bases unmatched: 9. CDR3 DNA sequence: TGCGCCAGCAGACGCACCGGGACAGCAAATGAAAAACTGTTTTTT. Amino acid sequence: CASRRTGTANEKLFF.

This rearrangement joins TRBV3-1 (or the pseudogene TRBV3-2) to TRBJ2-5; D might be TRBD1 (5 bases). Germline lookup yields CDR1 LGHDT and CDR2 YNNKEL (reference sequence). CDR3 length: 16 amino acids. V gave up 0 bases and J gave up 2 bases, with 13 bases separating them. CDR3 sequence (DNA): TGTGCCAGCAGCCAAGAGAGGCCAGGGTCTCAAGAGACCCAGTACTTC. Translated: CASSQERPGSQETQYF.

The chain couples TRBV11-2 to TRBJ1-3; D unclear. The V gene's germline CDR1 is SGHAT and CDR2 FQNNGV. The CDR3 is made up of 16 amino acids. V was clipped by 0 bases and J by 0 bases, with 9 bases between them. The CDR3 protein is CASSLDRVHSGNTIYF. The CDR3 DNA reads TGTGCCAGCAGCTTAGATCGAGTTCACTCTGGAAACACCATATATTTT.

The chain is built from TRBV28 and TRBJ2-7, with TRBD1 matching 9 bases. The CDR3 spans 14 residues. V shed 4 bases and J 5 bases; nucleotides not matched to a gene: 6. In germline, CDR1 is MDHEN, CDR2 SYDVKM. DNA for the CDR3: TGTGCCAGCAGTTCCCGGGACAGGGACCACGAGCAGTACTTC. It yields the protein CASSSRDRDHEQYF.